The clone carrying this TCR beta chain has only a few counts. What it binds is unknown. PCR was performed a second time for about 7 to 11 cycles using a sample-barcoded 5' primer and a J-beta primer mix. In TCRdb, the 5' RACE reads were re-called with MiXCR into one record per CDR3 protein. The data hold about a million distinct CDR3 sequences, with 35% to 45% observed a single time. Looked up from germline, CDR1 is MGHRA and CDR2 is YSYEKL. CDR3 size: 16 residues. Between the trimmed V and J ends, which lost 1 base and 3 bases, there was a span of 15 bases. These data come from a study of blood T cells in healthy people across ages. Findings and limits, study-wide: Donor CMV status, an unknown factor, possibly confounded changes in expanded clonotypes.

This chain joins TRBV4-1 and TRBJ1-2; the D is unclear. The sequencing input was blood. The TCR originated in a man aged 18 to 30 in good health. Written as DNA, the CDR3 is TGCGCCAGCAGCCAAGGGCGGCAGGTCCTCGACTATGGCTACACCTTC. It yields the protein CASSQGRQVLDYGYTF.